This TCR beta chain emerged from a study of cytomegalovirus exposure and HLA in healthy donors. CDR1 and CDR2 (germline): KGHSH, LQKENI. The CDR3 has 15 residues. The V gene end was trimmed by 5 bases and the J gene end by 2 bases; junction bases not matched to a gene: 5. With regard to this clone: The target antigen is unknown.

PCR involved 60 Vbeta and 13 Jbeta primers. Here immunoSEQ multiplex PCR was the method, and the copy in TCRdb shows in-frame clones only, minus some. In the table there are about 150,000 clones, 84% of which are singletons. Points from the study as a whole: An observed cluster of highly shared sequence variants was recorded as a likely sequencing artifact.

The sequence was obtained from a boy aged 2 to 10 in good health and CMV-seronegative. The chain uses TRBV18 and TRBJ1-4; 7 bases fit TRBD1. Source material: PBMCs. Here the CDR3 DNA reads TGTGCCAGCTCATTTCGGACAGGTACTAATGAAAAACTGTTTTTT. Translating gives CASSFRTGTNEKLFF.